One and the same sample provided the 3 T cell receptor beta chains below, sequenced in a study of T cell responses to AZD1222 COVID-19 vaccine. Here immunoSEQ multiplex PCR was the method, and the copy in TCRdb shows in-frame clones only, minus some. The sample consists of about 190,000 clones, around 93% of them appearing once. Source: peripheral blood, taken on day 0 of AZD1222 vaccination. Every receptor here comes from an adult in good health.

This chain uses TRBV27 with TRBJ1-1; 9 positions match TRBD1. V lost 3 bases to trimming and J lost 7 bases; unmatched junction nucleotides: 6. The CDR3 extends over 14 amino acids. Germline CDR1 reads MNHEY; CDR2 reads SMNVEV (reference sequence). The DNA of the CDR3 is TGTGCCAGCAGTTTCACAGGGGGCCAGGGTGAAGCTTTCTTT. This codes for CASSFTGGQGEAFF.

The V and J genes are TRBV7-8 and TRBJ1-2, with 8 bases that match TRBD1. The germline gives CDR1 SGHVS, CDR2 FQNEAQ. The CDR3 sequence is 15 residues long. The V gene end was trimmed by 2 bases and the J gene end by 7 bases; junction bases not matched to a gene: 9. Written as DNA, the CDR3 is TGTGCCAGCAGCTTATTGGTCCAGGGGGCGGGTGGCTACACCTTC. Translation gives CASSLLVQGAGGYTF. The full variable domain, rest sourced from reference TRBV7-8 and TRBJ1-2, is GAGVSQSPRYKVAKRGQDVALRCDPISGHVSLFWYQQALGQGPEFLTYFQNEAQLDKSGLPSDRFFAERPEGSVSTLKIQRTQQEDSAVYLCASSLLVQGAGGYTFGSGTRLTVV.

The rearrangement links TRBV2 to TRBJ2-5, with a tentative D call TRBD1 (5 bases). Trimming removed 3 bases at V and 1 base at J, with 12 bases between. Germline-derived CDR1 and CDR2 are SNHLY and FYNNEI. The CDR3 is 15 amino acids. The CDR3 DNA reads as TGTGCCAGCAGTGATAGGGGCAGGGCCCAAGAGACCCAGTACTTC. Translated, it gives CASSDRGRAQETQYF.